These T cell receptor beta chains were read from a single sample in a study of monozygotic twins with inflammatory bowel disease. No DNA is given; TCRdb re-called the 5' RACE reads and lists each CDR3 protein once. This sample contains under 350,000 distinct CDR3 sequences. The sample consisted of blood. These receptors originate from a human donor with ulcerative colitis or Crohn's disease, or a healthy co-twin of an affected twin (not recorded which). The CDR3 runs from the conserved cysteine through the conserved F or W. Each record gives: CDR3 protein, J gene, V gene.

CASSDTGIADTQYF	TRBJ2-3	TRBV6-2/TRBV6-3
CASSAGGRGRGYEQYF	TRBJ2-7	TRBV28
CASSPRTSTSYEQYF	TRBJ2-7	TRBV7-9
CASSSPTGRPGTEAFF	TRBJ1-1	TRBV28
CSARTPDSSNQPQHF	TRBJ1-5	TRBV20-1
CAISAPLGAGGQETQYF	TRBJ2-5	TRBV10-3
CSVGTRGINQPQHF	TRBJ1-5	TRBV29-1
CSASWDNEQFF	TRBJ2-1	TRBV20-1
CSAPIPLSSYNEQFF	TRBJ2-1	TRBV20-1
CASSSRTGSADTGELFF	TRBJ2-2	TRBV9
CASGEGLRYEQYF	TRBJ2-7	TRBV5-1
CASSLSGGRAREGYTF	TRBJ1-2	TRBV27
CATSASPGTGIYNEQFF	TRBJ2-1	TRBV24-1
CASSPGGAGATGELFF	TRBJ2-2	TRBV5-4
CSVEGGGGNYEQYF	TRBJ2-7	TRBV29-1
CASSVTGGLHEQFF	TRBJ2-1	TRBV9
CASSQDRRKTQMNTEAFF	TRBJ1-1	TRBV4-3
CAGGDRGTANTGELFF	TRBJ2-2	TRBV12-3/TRBV12-4
CASRMREYSYEQYF	TRBJ2-7	TRBV5-1
CASSEFCDSGRACEQFF	TRBJ2-1	TRBV25-1
CAWSVMGADTGELFF	TRBJ2-2	TRBV30
CASSLEGSQEGF	TRBJ2-5	TRBV12-3/TRBV12-4
CASSSLPGAGKEQYF	TRBJ2-7	TRBV2
CASSLHKGQANQPQHF	TRBJ1-5	TRBV12-3/TRBV12-4
CATGQGIIGETQYF	TRBJ2-5	TRBV6-1
CASQMTGNYGYTF	TRBJ1-2	TRBV25-1
CASSWGQGAGETQYF	TRBJ2-5	TRBV5-1
CASSSLAGGTTDTQYF	TRBJ2-3	TRBV7-3
CASSLSWDRGWDEQYF	TRBJ2-7	TRBV27
CASSFLSWSRDTQYF	TRBJ2-3	TRBV12-3/TRBV12-4
CASKTGTGASNYGYTF	TRBJ1-2	TRBV5-5